This T cell receptor beta chain emerged from a study of cytomegalovirus exposure and HLA in healthy donors. Trimming cost V 4 bases and J 4 bases, with 18 bases left between them. The CDR3 sequence is 16 residues long. The germline V gene has CDR1 MNHEY and CDR2 SVGAGI. The PCR was carried out with 60 Vbeta primers and 13 Jbeta primers. This table comes from immunoSEQ multiplex PCR, and its TCRdb copy is limited to in-frame clones, with some not included. There are about 130,000 clones in the sample, with over 1.5% held by the top ten. This rearrangement joins TRBV6-5 to TRBJ2-3; TRBD2 is a possible D gene (6 bases). The receptor comes from a man in his late teens or twenties in good health and CMV-seronegative. The sequenced material came from PBMCs. CDR3 sequence (DNA): TGTGCCAGCAGTTCCTTTGCGGGATTGGTTTCAGATACGCAGTATTTT. This translates into CASSSFAGLVSDTQYF.